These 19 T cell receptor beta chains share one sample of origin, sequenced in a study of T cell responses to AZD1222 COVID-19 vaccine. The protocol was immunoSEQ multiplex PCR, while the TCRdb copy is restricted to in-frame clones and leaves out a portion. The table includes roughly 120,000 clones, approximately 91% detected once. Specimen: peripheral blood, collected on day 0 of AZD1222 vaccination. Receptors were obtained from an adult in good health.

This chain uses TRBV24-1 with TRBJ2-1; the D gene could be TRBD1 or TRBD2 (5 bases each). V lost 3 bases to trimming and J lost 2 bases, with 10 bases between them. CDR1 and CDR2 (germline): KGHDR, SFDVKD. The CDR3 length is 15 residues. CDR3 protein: CATSDTEGPYNEQFF. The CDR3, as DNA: TGTGCCACCAGTGATACCGAGGGGCCCTACAATGAGCAGTTCTTC.

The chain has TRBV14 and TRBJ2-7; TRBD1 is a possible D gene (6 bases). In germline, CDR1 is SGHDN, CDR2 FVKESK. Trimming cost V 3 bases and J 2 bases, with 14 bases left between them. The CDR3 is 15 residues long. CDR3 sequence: CASSQVTGFTYEQYF. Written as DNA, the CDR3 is TGTGCCAGCAGCCAGGTGACAGGTTTCACCTACGAGCAGTACTTC.

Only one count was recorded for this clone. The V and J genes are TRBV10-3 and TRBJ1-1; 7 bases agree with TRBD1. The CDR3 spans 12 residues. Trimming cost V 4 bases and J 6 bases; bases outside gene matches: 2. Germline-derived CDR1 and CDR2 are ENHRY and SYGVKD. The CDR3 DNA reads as TGTGCCATCAGTGGGGGGACAGCTGAAGCTTTCTTT. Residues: CAISGGTAEAFF.

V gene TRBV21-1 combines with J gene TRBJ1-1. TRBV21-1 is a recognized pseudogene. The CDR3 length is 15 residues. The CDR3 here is CASSRLQGDHPEAFF. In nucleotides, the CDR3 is TGTGCCAGCAGCAGACTCCAGGGAGACCACCCTGAAGCTTTCTTT.

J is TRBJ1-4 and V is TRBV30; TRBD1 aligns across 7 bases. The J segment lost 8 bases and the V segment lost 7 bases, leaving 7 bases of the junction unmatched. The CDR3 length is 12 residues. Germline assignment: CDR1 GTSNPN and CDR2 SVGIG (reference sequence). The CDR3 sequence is CAFDRAGEKLFF. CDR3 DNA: TGTGCCTTCGACAGGGCGGGGGAAAAACTGTTTTTT.

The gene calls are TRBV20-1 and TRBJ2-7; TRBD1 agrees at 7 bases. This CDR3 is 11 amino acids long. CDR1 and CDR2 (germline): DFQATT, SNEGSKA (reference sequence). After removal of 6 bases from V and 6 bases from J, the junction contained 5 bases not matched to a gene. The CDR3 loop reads CSATGTVEQYF. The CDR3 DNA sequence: TGCAGTGCCACCGGGACAGTCGAGCAGTACTTC.

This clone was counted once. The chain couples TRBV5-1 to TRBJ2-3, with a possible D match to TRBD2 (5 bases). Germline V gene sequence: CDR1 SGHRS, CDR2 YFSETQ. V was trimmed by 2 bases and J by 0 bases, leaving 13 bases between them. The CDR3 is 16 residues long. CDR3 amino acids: CASSFGGPPSTDTQYF. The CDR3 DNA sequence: TGCGCCAGCAGCTTCGGAGGACCCCCAAGCACAGATACGCAGTATTTT.

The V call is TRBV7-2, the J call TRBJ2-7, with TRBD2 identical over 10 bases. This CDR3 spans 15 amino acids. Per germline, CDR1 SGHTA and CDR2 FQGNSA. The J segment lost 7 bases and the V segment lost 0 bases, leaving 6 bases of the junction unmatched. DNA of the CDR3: TGTGCCAGCAGCTTAGCAGCGGGAGGGCCGGGGGAGCAGTACTTC. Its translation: CASSLAAGGPGEQYF.

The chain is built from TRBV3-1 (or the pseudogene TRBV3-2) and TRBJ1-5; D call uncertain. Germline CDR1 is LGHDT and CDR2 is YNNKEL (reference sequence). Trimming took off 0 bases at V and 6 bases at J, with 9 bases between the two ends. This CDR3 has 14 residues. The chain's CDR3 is CASSQEVGSQPQHF. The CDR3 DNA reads TGTGCCAGCAGCCAAGAGGTAGGGTCTCAGCCCCAGCATTTT.

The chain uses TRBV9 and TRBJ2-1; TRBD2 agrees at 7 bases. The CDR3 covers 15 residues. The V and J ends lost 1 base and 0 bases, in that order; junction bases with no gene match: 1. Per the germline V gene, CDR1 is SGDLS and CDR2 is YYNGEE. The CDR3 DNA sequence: TGTGCCAGCAGCGTAAGCGGGACCTCCTACAATGAGCAGTTCTTC. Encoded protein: CASSVSGTSYNEQFF.

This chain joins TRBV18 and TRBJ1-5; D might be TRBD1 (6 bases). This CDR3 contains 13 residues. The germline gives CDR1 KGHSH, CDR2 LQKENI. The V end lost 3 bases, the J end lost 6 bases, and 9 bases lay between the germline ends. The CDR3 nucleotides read TGTGCCAGCTCACCGGGCAGGGGTCAGCCCCAGCATTTT. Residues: CASSPGRGQPQHF.

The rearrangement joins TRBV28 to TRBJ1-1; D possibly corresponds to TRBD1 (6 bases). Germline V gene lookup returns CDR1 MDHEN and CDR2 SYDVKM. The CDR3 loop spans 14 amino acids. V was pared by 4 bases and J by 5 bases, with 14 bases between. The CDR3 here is CASSSSTGWTEAFF. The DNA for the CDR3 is TGTGCCAGCAGTTCTAGCACAGGGTGGACTGAAGCTTTCTTT.

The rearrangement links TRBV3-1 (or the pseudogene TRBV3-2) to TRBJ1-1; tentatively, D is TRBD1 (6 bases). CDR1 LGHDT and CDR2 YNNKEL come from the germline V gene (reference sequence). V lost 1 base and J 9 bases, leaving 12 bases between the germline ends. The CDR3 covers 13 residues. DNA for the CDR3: TGTGCCAGCAGCCAAGTGGGGGACACCAAAGCTTTCTTT. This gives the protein CASSQVGDTKAFF.

The CDR3 spells CASSSLGGADQPQHF. The CDR3 DNA follows: TGTGCCAGCAGCTCACTGGGGGGGGCGGATCAGCCCCAGCATTTT. The chain links TRBV16 to TRBJ1-5; perhaps TRBD1 as D (6 bases). Trimming cost V 5 bases and J 5 bases, with 16 bases left between them. CDR3 length: 15 amino acids. Germline-derived CDR1 and CDR2 are KGHSY and FQNENV.

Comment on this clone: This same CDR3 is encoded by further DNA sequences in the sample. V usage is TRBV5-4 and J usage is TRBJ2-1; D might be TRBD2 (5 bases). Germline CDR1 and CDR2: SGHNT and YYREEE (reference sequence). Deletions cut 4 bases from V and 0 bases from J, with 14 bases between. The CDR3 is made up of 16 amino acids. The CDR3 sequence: CASSPSGGSSYNEQFF. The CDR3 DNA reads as TGTGCCAGCAGCCCCAGCGGAGGCAGCTCCTACAATGAGCAGTTCTTC.

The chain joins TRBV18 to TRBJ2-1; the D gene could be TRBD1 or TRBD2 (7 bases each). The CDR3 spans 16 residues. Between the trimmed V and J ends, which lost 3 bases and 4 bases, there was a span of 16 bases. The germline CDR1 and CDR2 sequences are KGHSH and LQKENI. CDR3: CASSPFLQGGYNEQFF. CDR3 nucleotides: TGTGCCAGCTCACCCTTTTTGCAGGGGGGGTACAATGAGCAGTTCTTC.

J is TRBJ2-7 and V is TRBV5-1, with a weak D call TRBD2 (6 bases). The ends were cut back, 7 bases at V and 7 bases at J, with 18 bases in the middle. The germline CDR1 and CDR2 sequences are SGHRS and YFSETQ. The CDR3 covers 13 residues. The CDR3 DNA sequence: TGCGCCAGCGGCCGGGACTCGTCAGGGGAGCAGTACTTC. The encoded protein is CASGRDSSGEQYF.

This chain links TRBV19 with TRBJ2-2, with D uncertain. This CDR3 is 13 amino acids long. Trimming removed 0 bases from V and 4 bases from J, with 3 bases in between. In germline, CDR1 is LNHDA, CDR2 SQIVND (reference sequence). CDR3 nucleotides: TGTGCCAGTAGTATAGATACCACCGGGGAGCTGTTTTTT. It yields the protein CASSIDTTGELFF.

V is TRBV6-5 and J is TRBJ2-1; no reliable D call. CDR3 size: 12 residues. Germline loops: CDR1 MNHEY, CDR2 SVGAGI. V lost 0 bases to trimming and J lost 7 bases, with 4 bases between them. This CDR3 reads CASSYSRNEQFF. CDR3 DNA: TGTGCCAGCAGTTACTCAAGAAATGAGCAGTTCTTC.